Reported below is one T cell receptor (beta chain). The sample is drawn from a study of monozygotic twins with inflammatory bowel disease. Blood was drawn at 2.5 ml per donor. Blood samples, whole and unsorted for T cells, yielded the isolated total RNA. TCRdb derives one entry per CDR3 protein from the 5' RACE reads, leaving out DNA. The sample table includes about 300,000 distinct CDR3 sequences. The clonotype comes from a human donor with ulcerative colitis or Crohn's disease, or a healthy co-twin of an affected twin (not recorded which). The sample was blood.

The CDR3 region is CASSLWGEGQPQHF. The rearrangement uses TRBV27 and TRBJ1-5. The CDR3 has 14 amino acids. Germline values: CDR1 MNHEY, CDR2 SMNVEV (reference sequence).